The 2 T cell receptor beta chains given below trace back to one sample, sequenced in a study of tumor and adjacent non-tumor tissue in lung cancer. No cell sorting was done before RNA was extracted from the tissue. TCRbeta libraries were built with three rounds of nested PCR, modified from ARM-PCR. MiXCR, run by TCRdb on the multiplex PCR reads, gives a single entry per CDR3 protein. The sample shows approximately 150,000 distinct CDR3 sequences, around two thirds of them seen only once. Sequencing input: lung tumor tissue. The receptors come from a man in his 60s with small cell lung cancer.

A remark on this clonotype: Because the CDR3 is missing its conserved closing phenylalanine or tryptophan, this is likely a read error. The genes are TRBV29-1 and TRBJ2-1, with D perhaps matching TRBD1 (7 bases). The germline V and J ends were trimmed by 3 bases and 10 bases, with 13 bases remaining between them. Germline V gene lookup returns CDR1 SQVTM and CDR2 ANQGSEA. The CDR3 has 12 amino acids. The CDR3 DNA is TGCAGCGTTGACTCGCAGGGGGGCGAGCAGTTCGTC. Translated: CSVDSQGGEQFV.

Turning to this clonotype: The junction differs from germline at one of its ends, possibly a read error. CDR3 DNA: TGTAGTGCTATGCGGGTCGAAGGGAAATACGAGCAGTACTTC. Residues: CSAMRVEGKYEQYF. This rearrangement joins TRBV20-1 to TRBJ2-7; a weak D match, TRBD2 (5 bases). CDR1 DFQATT and CDR2 SNEGSKA come from the germline V gene (reference sequence). The CDR3 totals 14 residues.